The clone carrying this T cell receptor (beta chain) was picked up a small number of times. Each patient went into thyroid surgery without having received any treatment. TCRdb re-called the PCR reads via MiXCR. The table includes approximately 24,000 clones, about 23% detected once. This sample is part of a study of metastatic and nonmetastatic thyroid tumors. Study-level information: Repertoire data that came from the blood and tumor or nodule tissue of malignant and benign thyroid patients were compared.

The germline V and J ends were trimmed by 7 bases and 1 base, with 10 bases remaining between them. The CDR3 has 13 residues. Per germline, CDR1 MNHEY and CDR2 SVGEGT. Sequenced material: blood. The TCR sequence derives from a male donor with papillary thyroid cancer or a benign thyroid nodule (not recorded which). Some clones in this sample may be carry-over from other donors' samples. This sequence joins TRBV6-2 or TRBV6-3 and TRBJ1-1; D gene unclear. CDR3 residues: CASINRPNTEAFF. The DNA of the CDR3 is TGTGCCAGCATTAACAGACCGAACACTGAAGCTTTCTTT.